The 21 T cell receptor beta chains in this list originate from one sample, sequenced in a study of T-cell memory formation after mild COVID-19. From the 5' RACE reads, TCRdb called clonotypes with MiXCR, one entry per CDR3 protein. The sample has about 140,000 distinct CDR3 sequences, approximately 6% seen once. Input material: PBMCs or a T cell subset sorted from them (not recorded which). These receptors all come from an adult woman who had mild COVID-19 (a few samples of this study predate the infection). Cell type and time point are not known.

This clonotype was found a few times. The J gene is TRBJ2-3, the V gene TRBV12-3 or TRBV12-4, with 9 bases fitting TRBD2. CDR3 length equals 16 residues. The J segment lost 0 bases and the V segment lost 6 bases, leaving 7 bases of the junction unmatched. CDR3 amino acids: CASRPRGGSSTDTQYF. CDR3 nucleotide sequence: TGTGCCAGCAGGCCGCGGGGGGGAAGTAGCACAGATACGCAGTATTTT.

At least ten counts were recorded for this clonotype. The chain couples TRBV7-3 to TRBJ2-3; 9 bases are a match to TRBD2. The CDR3 runs 16 residues. The V segment lost 5 bases and the J segment 4 bases; nucleotides outside the gene matches: 10. The germline V gene has CDR1 SGHTA and CDR2 FQGTGA. The CDR3 DNA reads TGTGCCAGCAGCCTGTTAGCGGGAGCGAAAGCAGATACGCAGTATTTT. Translated: CASSLLAGAKADTQYF.

The chain carries TRBV7-9 and TRBJ2-1; maybe TRBD2 (5 bases). The germline gives CDR1 SEHNR, CDR2 FQNEAQ (reference sequence). CDR3 length equals 15 residues. V was shortened by 5 bases and J by 9 bases, with 20 bases between the two germline ends. CDR3: CASSPNRELRVEQFF. The DNA of the CDR3 is TGTGCCAGCAGCCCCAATAGGGAGCTCCGTGTTGAGCAGTTCTTC.

The V gene is TRBV12-3 or TRBV12-4, the J gene TRBJ1-1, with D possibly TRBD1 on 5 matching bases. The CDR3 is 14 amino acids. V was shortened by 6 bases and J by 1 base, with 12 bases between the two germline ends. CDR3 region: CASRLDTQNTEAFF. CDR3 coding DNA: TGTGCCAGCAGATTGGACACCCAGAACACTGAAGCTTTCTTT.

This clonotype came up many times. This chain joins TRBV30 and TRBJ2-1; D is possibly TRBD2 (6 bases). The germline CDR1 and CDR2 sequences are GTSNPN and SVGIG (reference sequence). This CDR3 comprises 12 residues. V lost 3 bases, J lost 6 bases, and 9 bases lay in between. The CDR3 protein is CAWSLGSNEQFF. In DNA form, the CDR3 reads TGTGCCTGGAGCCTCGGGAGCAATGAGCAGTTCTTC.

This clonotype was picked up many times. The genes are TRBV12-3 or TRBV12-4 and TRBJ2-7; TRBD1 agrees at 8 bases. CDR3 length: 14 residues. Losses at the gene ends were 6 bases for V and 2 bases for J; bases not matched to a gene: 6. DNA of the CDR3: TGTGCCAGCAGAAAGCAGGGGGCGGCCTACGAGCAGTACTTC. Its protein product is CASRKQGAAYEQYF.

This clonotype was detected many times. This chain joins TRBV5-1 and TRBJ2-7; D gene uncertain. The CDR3 consists of 14 residues. Germline CDR1 and CDR2: SGHRS and YFSETQ. V dropped 3 bases and J dropped 7 bases, with 17 bases sitting between them. The CDR3 reads CASSSSTTEKEQYF. CDR3 DNA sequence: TGCGCCAGCAGCTCGAGTACAACAGAGAAAGAGCAGTACTTC.

By its share, this clonotype is medium-sized (0.01 to 0.1%). V is TRBV20-1 and J is TRBJ2-1, with TRBD2 as a possible D gene (5 bases). This CDR3 is built from 13 residues. Germline V lookup: CDR1 DFQATT, CDR2 SNEGSKA (reference sequence). V was trimmed by 1 base and J by 10 bases, leaving 14 bases between them. The CDR3 spells CSARGTLAGEQFF. The DNA for the CDR3 is TGCAGTGCTAGAGGGACTCTTGCTGGAGAGCAGTTCTTC.

The rearrangement links TRBV7-2 to TRBJ1-1; a weak D match, TRBD1 (5 bases). Germline CDR1 reads SGHTA; CDR2 reads FQGNSA. The V and J ends lost 3 bases and 7 bases respectively, with 12 bases between them. The CDR3 sequence is 13 residues long. Written as DNA, the CDR3 is TGTGCCAGCAGCTTCGGCAGGGTGCGTGAAGCTTTCTTT. Protein product: CASSFGRVREAFF.

This chain joins TRBV5-1 and TRBJ1-2; perhaps TRBD1 as D (5 bases). The CDR3 has 14 residues. Trimming removed 0 bases at V and 4 bases at J, with 10 bases between. Germline values: CDR1 SGHRS, CDR2 YFSETQ. This chain's CDR3 is CASSLEWGTYGYTF. The CDR3 nucleotides read TGCGCCAGCAGCTTGGAATGGGGGACCTATGGCTACACCTTC.

The genes are TRBV6-1 and TRBJ1-2, with D unclear. CDR1 is MNHNS, CDR2 SASEGT, per germline. The CDR3 runs to 13 residues. V lost 1 base, J lost 2 bases, and 5 bases lay in between. CDR3: CASSEEGNYGYTF. The CDR3 DNA is TGTGCCAGCAGTGAAGAGGGAAACTATGGCTACACCTTC.

V usage is TRBV2 and J usage is TRBJ2-3; D remains ambiguous. Germline V lookup: CDR1 SNHLY, CDR2 FYNNEI. This CDR3 contains 17 residues. Between the trimmed V and J ends, which lost 2 bases and 3 bases, there was a span of 18 bases. The CDR3 DNA follows: TGTGCCAGCAGTGAACCTCGGACCCGCGATGGGACAGATACGCAGTATTTT. It specifies CASSEPRTRDGTDTQYF.

This rearrangement joins TRBV3-1 to TRBJ2-7, with 7 bases lining up with TRBD1. The CDR3 has 15 residues. CDR1 and CDR2 (germline): LGHDT, YNNKEL (reference sequence). Unmatched junction bases numbered 6, after V lost 3 bases and J lost 1 base. CDR3 residues: CASSHPQGKSYEQYF. CDR3 DNA: TGTGCCAGCAGCCATCCACAGGGGAAATCCTACGAGCAGTACTTC.

This clonotype was seen ten or more times. This sequence joins TRBV11-3 and TRBJ2-3, with 8 bases matching TRBD2. Germline V gene data show CDR1 as SGHNT and CDR2 as YENEEA. This CDR3 comprises 16 residues. The junction had 13 bases not matched to a gene; V was cut back by 5 bases and J by 6 bases. This CDR3 reads CASSASLTSVSDTQYF. The CDR3 DNA is TGTGCCAGCAGCGCCTCCCTGACTAGCGTATCGGATACGCAGTATTTT.

This clonotype has at least ten counts. This chain uses TRBV10-2 with TRBJ2-3; the D is unclear. Trimming cost V 2 bases and J 0 bases, with 12 bases left between them. The CDR3 is 16 amino acids. The germline CDR1 and CDR2 sequences are WSHSY and SAAADI. The CDR3 DNA is TGCGCCAGCAGTGAGCTTGGGGTTTTTAGCACAGATACGCAGTATTTT. This codes for CASSELGVFSTDTQYF.

The J gene is TRBJ1-6, the V gene TRBV19, with 9 bases aligning to TRBD1. Germline assignment: CDR1 LNHDA and CDR2 SQIVND (reference sequence). J gave up 7 bases and V 6 bases, and 10 bases lay outside the gene matches. This CDR3 has 16 amino acids. The CDR3 spells CASRRTGARRNSPLHF. The CDR3, as DNA: TGTGCCAGTAGGCGGACAGGGGCGAGGAGAAATTCACCCCTCCACTTT.

This clonotype has ten or more counts. The V and J genes are TRBV7-9 and TRBJ1-5; D gene unclear. This CDR3 contains 13 residues. With 2 bases removed from V and 5 bases from J, the gap between germline ends came to 7 bases. Germline V gene sequence: CDR1 SEHNR, CDR2 FQNEAQ (reference sequence). For the CDR3, the DNA is TGTGCCAGCAGCTTACAGATCGATCAGCCCCAGCATTTT. It yields the protein CASSLQIDQPQHF.

This clonotype was observed a handful of times. V gene TRBV18 combines with J gene TRBJ2-2; D might be TRBD2 (5 bases). Germline V gene sequence: CDR1 KGHSH, CDR2 LQKENI. The CDR3 totals 16 residues. The germline V and J ends were trimmed by 4 bases and 6 bases, with 18 bases remaining between them. The CDR3 region is CASSRGPGRIAGELFF. The CDR3 nucleotides are TGTGCCAGCTCACGCGGACCGGGAAGAATCGCCGGGGAGCTGTTTTTT.

The rearrangement uses TRBV5-1 and TRBJ2-5, with 10 nucleotides matching TRBD2. CDR1 is SGHRS and CDR2 is YFSETQ in the germline V gene. V shed 4 bases, J shed 1 base, and the junction held 10 bases outside the gene matches. This CDR3 contains 17 residues. The CDR3 bases are TGCGCCAGCAGCGTTACTGCCGGGACTAGCGCCCAAGAGACCCAGTACTTC. Translation: CASSVTAGTSAQETQYF.

The V gene is TRBV3-1, the J gene TRBJ2-4; TRBD2 might be the D (6 bases). The CDR3 extends over 17 amino acids. The V end lost 2 bases, the J end lost 3 bases, and 17 bases lay between the germline ends. CDR1 is LGHDT, CDR2 YNNKEL, per germline (reference sequence). The CDR3, as DNA: TGTGCCAGCAGCCAATTCGGGCAGGGAGGCAGCAAAAACATTCAGTACTTC. Translated, it gives CASSQFGQGGSKNIQYF.

This clonotype occurred many times. V and J are TRBV20-1 and TRBJ2-3; 11 nucleotides line up with TRBD2. Trimming took 3 bases from V and 0 from J; bases not matched to a gene: 5. The CDR3 runs 16 residues. Germline V gene lookup returns CDR1 DFQATT and CDR2 SNEGSKA (reference sequence). DNA of the CDR3: TGCAGTGCTAGTTCCCCTAGCGGGAGGAGCACAGATACGCAGTATTTT. It codes for CSASSPSGRSTDTQYF.